This T cell receptor beta chain originates from a study of blood T cell repertoires in COVID-19. About the study: The United States, Italy and Spain were the sources of the acute and convalescent COVID-19 samples.

V was pared by 0 bases and J by 6 bases, with 22 bases between. Germline V CDR1 and CDR2: MNHEY, SVGEGT. This CDR3 comprises 18 residues. The authors' processing: Amplification of reference gene primers provided the estimated nucleated cell counts. Sequencing was performed with immunoSEQ multiplex PCR; in TCRdb, only in-frame clones are kept and a portion is missing. The D gene and trimming were derived from the DNA, and the V and J assignments and clone size from that table. The data contain almost 70,000 clones, 70% to 90% of them seen just once; the ten biggest clones take up around 6.4%. Input material: peripheral blood. The sequence was collected from a woman between 70 and 85 years old with acute or convalescent COVID-19. The V gene is TRBV6-2 or TRBV6-3, the J gene TRBJ2-3; tentative D call: TRBD2 (5 bases). The CDR3, as DNA: TGTGCCAGCAGTTACTCGGTAAGGTCGGGAAGGCAGACGGATACGCAGTATTTT. Protein: CASSYSVRSGRQTDTQYF.